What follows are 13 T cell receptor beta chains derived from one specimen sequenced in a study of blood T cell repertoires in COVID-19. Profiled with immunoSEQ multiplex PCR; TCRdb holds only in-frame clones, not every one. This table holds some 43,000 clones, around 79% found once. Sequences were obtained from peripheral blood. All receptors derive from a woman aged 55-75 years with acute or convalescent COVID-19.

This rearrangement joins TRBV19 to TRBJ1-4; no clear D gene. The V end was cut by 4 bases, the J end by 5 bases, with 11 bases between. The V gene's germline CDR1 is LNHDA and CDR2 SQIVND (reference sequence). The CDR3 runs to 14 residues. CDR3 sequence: CASSTQDINEKLFF. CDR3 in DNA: TGTGCCAGTAGTACCCAAGACATAAATGAAAAACTGTTTTTT.

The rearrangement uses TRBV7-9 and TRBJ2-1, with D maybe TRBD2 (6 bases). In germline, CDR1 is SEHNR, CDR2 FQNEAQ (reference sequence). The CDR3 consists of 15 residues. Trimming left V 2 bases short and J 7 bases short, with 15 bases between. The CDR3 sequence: CASSLWAGYNNEQFF. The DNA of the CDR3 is TGTGCCAGCAGCTTATGGGCGGGGTATAATAATGAGCAGTTCTTC.

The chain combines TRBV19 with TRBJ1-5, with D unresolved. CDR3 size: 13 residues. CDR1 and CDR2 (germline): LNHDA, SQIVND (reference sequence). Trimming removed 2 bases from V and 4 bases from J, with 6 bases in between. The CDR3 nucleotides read TGTGCCAGTAGTATAATTTTAAATCAGCCCCAGCATTTT. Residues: CASSIILNQPQHF.

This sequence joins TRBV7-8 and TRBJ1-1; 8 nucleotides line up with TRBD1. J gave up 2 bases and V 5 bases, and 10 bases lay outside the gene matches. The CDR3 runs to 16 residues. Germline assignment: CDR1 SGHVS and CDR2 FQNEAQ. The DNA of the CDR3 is TGTGCCAGCAGCCAACGGACAGGGAGATTAAACACTGAAGCTTTCTTT. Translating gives CASSQRTGRLNTEAFF.

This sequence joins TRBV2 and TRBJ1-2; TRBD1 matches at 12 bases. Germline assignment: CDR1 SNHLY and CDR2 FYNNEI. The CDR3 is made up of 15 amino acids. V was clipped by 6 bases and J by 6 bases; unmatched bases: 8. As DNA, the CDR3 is TGTGCCAGCAGAGTGAAGGGACAGGGGGCGAATGGCTACACCTTC. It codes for CASRVKGQGANGYTF.

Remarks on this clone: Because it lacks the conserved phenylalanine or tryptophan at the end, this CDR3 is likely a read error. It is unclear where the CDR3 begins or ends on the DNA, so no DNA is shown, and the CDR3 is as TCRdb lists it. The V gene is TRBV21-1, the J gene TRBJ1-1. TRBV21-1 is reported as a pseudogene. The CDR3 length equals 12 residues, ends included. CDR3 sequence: CASSKGGARSER.

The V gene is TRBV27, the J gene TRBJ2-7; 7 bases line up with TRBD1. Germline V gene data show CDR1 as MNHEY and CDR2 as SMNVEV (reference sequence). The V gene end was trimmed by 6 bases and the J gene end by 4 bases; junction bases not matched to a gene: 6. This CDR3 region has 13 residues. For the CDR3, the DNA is TGTGCCAGCAGATGGACAGGAAGGTACGAGCAGTACTTC. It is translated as CASRWTGRYEQYF.

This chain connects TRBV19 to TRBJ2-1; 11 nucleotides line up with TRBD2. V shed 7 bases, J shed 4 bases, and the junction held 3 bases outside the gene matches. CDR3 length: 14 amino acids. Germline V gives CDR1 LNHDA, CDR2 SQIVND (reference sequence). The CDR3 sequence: CASKLAGAYNEQFF. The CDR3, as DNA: TGTGCCAGTAAACTAGCGGGAGCTTACAATGAGCAGTTCTTC.

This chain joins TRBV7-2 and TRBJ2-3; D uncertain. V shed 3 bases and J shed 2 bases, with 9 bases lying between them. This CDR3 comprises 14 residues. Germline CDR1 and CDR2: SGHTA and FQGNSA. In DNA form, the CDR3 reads TGTGCCAGCAGCTTGGAGCCTTCCACAGATACGCAGTATTTT. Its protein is CASSLEPSTDTQYF.

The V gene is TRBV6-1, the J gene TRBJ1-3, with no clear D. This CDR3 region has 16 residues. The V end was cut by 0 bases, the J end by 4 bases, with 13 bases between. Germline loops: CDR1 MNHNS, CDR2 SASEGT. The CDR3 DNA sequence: TGTGCCAGCAGTGAAGCGAGAGGTTTCTCCGGAAACACCATATATTTT. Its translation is CASSEARGFSGNTIYF.

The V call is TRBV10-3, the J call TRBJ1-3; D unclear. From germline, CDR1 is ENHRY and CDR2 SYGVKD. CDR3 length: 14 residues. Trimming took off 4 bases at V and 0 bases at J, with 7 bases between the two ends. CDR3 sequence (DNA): TGTGCCATCAGTGGAGGGATCTCTGGAAACACCATATATTTT. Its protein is CAISGGISGNTIYF.

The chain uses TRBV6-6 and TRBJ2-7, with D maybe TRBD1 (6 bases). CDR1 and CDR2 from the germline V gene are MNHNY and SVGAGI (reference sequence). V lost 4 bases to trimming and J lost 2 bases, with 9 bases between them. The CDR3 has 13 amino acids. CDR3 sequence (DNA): TGTGCCAGCAGTTTGGACAGCCCCTACGAGCAGTACTTC. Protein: CASSLDSPYEQYF.

CDR3 DNA sequence: TGTGCCAGCAGTGCGGACAGTCACTCCTACGAGCAGTACTTC. It specifies CASSADSHSYEQYF. The V call is TRBV2, the J call TRBJ2-7, with D maybe TRBD1 (6 bases). The CDR3 contains 14 residues. Trimming left V 4 bases short and J 0 bases short, with 10 bases between. The V gene's germline CDR1 is SNHLY and CDR2 FYNNEI. The whole variable domain, remainder taken from reference TRBV2 and TRBJ2-7, is EPEVTQTPSHQVTQMGQEVILRCVPISNHLYFYWYRQILGQKVEFLVSFYNNEISEKSEIFDDQFSVERPDGSNFTLKIRSTKLEDSAMYFCASSADSHSYEQYFGPGTRLTVT.